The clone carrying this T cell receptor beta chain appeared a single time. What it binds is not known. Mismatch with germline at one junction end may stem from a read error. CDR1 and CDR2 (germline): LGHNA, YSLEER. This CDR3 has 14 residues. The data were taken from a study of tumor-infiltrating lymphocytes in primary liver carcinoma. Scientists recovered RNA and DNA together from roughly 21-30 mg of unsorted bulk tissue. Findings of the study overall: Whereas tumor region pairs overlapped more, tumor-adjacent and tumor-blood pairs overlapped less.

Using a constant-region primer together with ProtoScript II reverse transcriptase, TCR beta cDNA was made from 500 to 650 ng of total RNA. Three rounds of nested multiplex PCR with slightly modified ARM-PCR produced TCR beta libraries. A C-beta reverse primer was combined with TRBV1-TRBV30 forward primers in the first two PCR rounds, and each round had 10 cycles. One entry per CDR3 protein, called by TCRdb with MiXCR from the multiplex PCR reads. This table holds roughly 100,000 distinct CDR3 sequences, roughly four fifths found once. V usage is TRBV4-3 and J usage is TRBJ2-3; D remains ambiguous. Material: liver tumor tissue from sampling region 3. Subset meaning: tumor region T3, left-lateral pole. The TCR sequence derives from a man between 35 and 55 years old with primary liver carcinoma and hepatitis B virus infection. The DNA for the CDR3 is TGCGCCAGCAGTCAAGTTGCTCTCTCAGATACGCAGTATTTT. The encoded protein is CASSQVALSDTQYF.